This T cell receptor (beta chain) appears in the sequencing data of a study of cytomegalovirus exposure and HLA in healthy donors. Study-level background: As an earlier analysis found, about 179 million T cells yielded about 120 million unique TCR beta sequences. In terms of ancestry, the Caucasian-associated cluster contained roughly 81% of the approximately 420 genotyped donors.

Germline V CDR1 and CDR2: MGHRA, YSYEKL. CDR3 length equals 16 residues. V lost 1 base to trimming and J lost 7 bases, with 20 bases between them. The study ran its PCR with 60 Vbeta and 13 Jbeta primers. Produced via immunoSEQ multiplex PCR; TCRdb's table is partial and in-frame only. The sample contains 85,000 to 120,000 clones, nearly 65% of which appear only once. In regard to this clone: Antigen specificity is unknown.

Study-level findings and limits: Presence/absence analyses treated sequencing depth as roughly uniform across donors.

The chain uses TRBV4-1 and TRBJ2-7; D gene uncertain. This clonotype originated in a human donor in good health. The specimen was PBMCs. CDR3 DNA: TGCGCCAGCAGCCAAGGAGCCCACCCCACCCCGCTTGAGCAGTACTTC. This encodes CASSQGAHPTPLEQYF.